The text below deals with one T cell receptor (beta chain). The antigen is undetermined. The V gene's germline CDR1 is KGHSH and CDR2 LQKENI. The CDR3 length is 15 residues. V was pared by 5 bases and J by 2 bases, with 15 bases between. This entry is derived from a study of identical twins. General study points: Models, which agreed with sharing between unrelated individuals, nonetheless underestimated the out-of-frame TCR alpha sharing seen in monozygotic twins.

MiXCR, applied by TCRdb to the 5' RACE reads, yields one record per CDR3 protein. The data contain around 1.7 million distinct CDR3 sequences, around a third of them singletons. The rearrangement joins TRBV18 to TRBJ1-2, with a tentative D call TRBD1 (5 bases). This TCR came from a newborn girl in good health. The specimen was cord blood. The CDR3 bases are TGTGCCAGCTCATCGACAGAGAACCCCAACTATGGCTACACCTTC. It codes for CASSSTENPNYGYTF.